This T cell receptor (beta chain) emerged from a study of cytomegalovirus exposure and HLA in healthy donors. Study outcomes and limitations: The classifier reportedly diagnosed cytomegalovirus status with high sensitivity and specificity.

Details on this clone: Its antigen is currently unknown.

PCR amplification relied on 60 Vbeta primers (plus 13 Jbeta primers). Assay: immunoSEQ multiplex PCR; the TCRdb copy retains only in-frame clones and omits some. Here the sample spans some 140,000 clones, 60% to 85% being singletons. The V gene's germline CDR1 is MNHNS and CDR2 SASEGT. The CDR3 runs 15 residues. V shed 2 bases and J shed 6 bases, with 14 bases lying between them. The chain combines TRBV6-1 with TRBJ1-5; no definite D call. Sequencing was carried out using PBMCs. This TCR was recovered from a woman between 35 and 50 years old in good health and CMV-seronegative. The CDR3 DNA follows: TGTGCCAGCAGTGAACGTGGCAGAGCTAGTCAGCCCCAGCATTTT. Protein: CASSERGRASQPQHF.